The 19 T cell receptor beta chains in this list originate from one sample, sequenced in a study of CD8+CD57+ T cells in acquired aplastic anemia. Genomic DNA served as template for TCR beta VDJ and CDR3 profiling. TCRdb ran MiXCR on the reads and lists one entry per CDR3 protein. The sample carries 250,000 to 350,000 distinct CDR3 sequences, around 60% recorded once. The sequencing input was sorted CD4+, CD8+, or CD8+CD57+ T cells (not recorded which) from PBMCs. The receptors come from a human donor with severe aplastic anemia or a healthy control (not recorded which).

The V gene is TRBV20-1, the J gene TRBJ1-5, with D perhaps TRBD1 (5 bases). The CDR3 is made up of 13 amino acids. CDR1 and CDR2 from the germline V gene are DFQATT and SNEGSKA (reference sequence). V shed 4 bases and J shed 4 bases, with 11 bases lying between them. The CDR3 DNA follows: TGCAGTGCTAATACAGGAATGAATCAGCCCCAGCATTTT. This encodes CSANTGMNQPQHF.

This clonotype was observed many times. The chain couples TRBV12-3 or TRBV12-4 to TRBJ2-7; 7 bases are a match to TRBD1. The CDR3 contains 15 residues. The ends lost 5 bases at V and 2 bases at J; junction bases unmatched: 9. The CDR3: CASSDRTGRPYEQYF. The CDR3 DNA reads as TGTGCCAGCAGTGATCGGACAGGCCGTCCCTACGAGCAGTACTTC.

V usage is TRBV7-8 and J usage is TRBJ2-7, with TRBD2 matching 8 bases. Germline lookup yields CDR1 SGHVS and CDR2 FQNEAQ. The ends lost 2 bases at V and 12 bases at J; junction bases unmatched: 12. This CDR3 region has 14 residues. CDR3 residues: CASSLTGGAAEGYF. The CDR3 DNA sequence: TGTGCCAGCAGCTTAACGGGGGGGGCGGCCGAGGGGTACTTC.

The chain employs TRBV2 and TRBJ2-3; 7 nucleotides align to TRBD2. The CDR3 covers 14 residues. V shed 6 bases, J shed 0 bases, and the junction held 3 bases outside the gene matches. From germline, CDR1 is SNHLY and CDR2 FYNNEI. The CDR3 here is CASRAGISTDTQYF. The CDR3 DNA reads TGTGCCAGCAGAGCGGGGATTAGCACAGATACGCAGTATTTT.

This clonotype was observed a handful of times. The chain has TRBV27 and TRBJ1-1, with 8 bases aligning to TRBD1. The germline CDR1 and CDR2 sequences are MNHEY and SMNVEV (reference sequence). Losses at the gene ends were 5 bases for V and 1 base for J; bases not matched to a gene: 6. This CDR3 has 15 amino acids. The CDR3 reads CASSHTRGQNTEAFF. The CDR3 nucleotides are TGTGCCAGCAGTCATACCAGGGGGCAGAACACTGAAGCTTTCTTT.

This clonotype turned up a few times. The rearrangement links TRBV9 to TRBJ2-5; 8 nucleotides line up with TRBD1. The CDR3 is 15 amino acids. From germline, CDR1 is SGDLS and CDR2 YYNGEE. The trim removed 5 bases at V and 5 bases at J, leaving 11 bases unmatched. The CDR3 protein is CASSQDRGAWETQYF. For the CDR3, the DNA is TGTGCCAGCAGTCAAGACAGGGGTGCTTGGGAGACCCAGTACTTC. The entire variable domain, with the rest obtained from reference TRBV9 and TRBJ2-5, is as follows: DSGVTQTPKHLITATGQRVTLRCSPRSGDLSVYWYQQSLDQGLQFLIQYYNGEERAKGNILERFSAQQFPDLHSELNLSSLELGDSALYFCASSQDRGAWETQYFGPGTRLLVL.

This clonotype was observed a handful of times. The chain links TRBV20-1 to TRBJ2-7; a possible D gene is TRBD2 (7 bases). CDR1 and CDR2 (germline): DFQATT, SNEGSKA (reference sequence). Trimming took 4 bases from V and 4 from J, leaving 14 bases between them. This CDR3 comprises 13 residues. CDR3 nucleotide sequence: TGCAGTGCTAAAGGGGGGGGGGCGTACGAGCAGTACTTC. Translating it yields CSAKGGGAYEQYF.

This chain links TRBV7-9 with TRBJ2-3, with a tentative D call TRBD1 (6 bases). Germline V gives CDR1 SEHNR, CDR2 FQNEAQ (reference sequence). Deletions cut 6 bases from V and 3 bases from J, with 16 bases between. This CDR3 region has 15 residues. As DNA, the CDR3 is TGTGCCAGCAGTGGTCAGGGGACAAGGACAGATACGCAGTATTTT. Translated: CASSGQGTRTDTQYF.

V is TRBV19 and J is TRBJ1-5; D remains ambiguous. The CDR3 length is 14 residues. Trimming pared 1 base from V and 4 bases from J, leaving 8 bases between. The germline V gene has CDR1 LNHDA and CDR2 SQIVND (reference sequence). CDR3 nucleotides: TGTGCCAGTAGTATAGCATCGGGGAATCAGCCCCAGCATTTT. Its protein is CASSIASGNQPQHF.

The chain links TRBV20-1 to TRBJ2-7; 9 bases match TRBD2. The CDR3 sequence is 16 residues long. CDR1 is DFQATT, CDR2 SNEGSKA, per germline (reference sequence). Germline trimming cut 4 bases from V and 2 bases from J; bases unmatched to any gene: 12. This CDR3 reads CSAKRRAGGLTYEQYF. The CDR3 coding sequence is TGCAGTGCTAAGAGGCGAGCGGGGGGACTTACCTACGAGCAGTACTTC.

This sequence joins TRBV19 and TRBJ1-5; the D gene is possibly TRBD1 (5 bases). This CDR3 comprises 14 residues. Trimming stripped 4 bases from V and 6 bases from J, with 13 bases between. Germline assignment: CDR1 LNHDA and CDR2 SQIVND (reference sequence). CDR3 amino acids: CASSTPMGGQPQHF. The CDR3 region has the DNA TGTGCCAGTAGTACACCCATGGGGGGTCAGCCCCAGCATTTT. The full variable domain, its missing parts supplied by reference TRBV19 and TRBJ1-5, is DGGITQSPKYLFRKEGQNVTLSCEQNLNHDAMYWYRQDPGQGLRLIYYSQIVNDFQKGDIAEGYSVSREKKESFPLTVTSAQKNPTAFYLCASSTPMGGQPQHFGDGTRLSIL.

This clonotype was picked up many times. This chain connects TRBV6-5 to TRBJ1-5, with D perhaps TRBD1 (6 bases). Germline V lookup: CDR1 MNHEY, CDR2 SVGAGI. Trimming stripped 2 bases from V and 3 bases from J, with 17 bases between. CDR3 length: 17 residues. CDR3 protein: CASSYGTPSLNNQPQHF. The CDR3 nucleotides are TGTGCCAGCAGTTACGGGACACCTTCCCTTAACAATCAGCCCCAGCATTTT.

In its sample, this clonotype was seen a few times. Here the CDR3 DNA reads TGCAGTGCGAACCTCAGGGTTAATTCACCCCTCCACTTT. This translates into CSANLRVNSPLHF. The rearrangement links TRBV20-1 to TRBJ1-6; tentatively, D is TRBD1 (5 bases). V lost 6 bases, J lost 6 bases, and 12 bases lay in between. The CDR3 is 13 amino acids. Germline CDR1 and CDR2: DFQATT and SNEGSKA (reference sequence).

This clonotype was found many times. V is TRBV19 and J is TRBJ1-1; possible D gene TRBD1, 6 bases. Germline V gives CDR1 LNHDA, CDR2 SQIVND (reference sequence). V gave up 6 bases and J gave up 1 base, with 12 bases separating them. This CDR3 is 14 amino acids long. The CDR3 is CASRIQGSNTEAFF. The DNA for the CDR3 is TGTGCCAGTAGAATACAGGGTTCGAACACTGAAGCTTTCTTT. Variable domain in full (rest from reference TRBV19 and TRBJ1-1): DGGITQSPKYLFRKEGQNVTLSCEQNLNHDAMYWYRQDPGQGLRLIYYSQIVNDFQKGDIAEGYSVSREKKESFPLTVTSAQKNPTAFYLCASRIQGSNTEAFFGQGTRLTVV.

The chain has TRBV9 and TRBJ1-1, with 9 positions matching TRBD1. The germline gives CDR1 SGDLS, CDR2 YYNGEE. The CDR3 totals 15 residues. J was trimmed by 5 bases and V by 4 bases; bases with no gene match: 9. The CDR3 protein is CASSSRQGVGTEAFF. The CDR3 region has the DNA TGTGCCAGCAGCTCACGACAGGGGGTTGGGACTGAAGCTTTCTTT.

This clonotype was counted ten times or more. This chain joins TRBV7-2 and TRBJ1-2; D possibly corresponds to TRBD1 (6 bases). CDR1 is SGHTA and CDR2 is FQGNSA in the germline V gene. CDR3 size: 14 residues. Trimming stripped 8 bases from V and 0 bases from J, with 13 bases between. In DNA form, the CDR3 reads TGTGCCAGCGGACAGTCGCGAGCTAACTATGGCTACACCTTC. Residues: CASGQSRANYGYTF.

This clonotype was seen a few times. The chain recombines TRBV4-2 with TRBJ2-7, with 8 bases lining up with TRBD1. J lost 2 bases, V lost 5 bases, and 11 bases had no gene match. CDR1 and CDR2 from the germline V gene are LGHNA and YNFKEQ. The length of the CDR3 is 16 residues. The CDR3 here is CASSSRGQGGTYEQYF. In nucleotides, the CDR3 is TGTGCCAGCAGCTCCCGAGGACAGGGTGGGACCTACGAGCAGTACTTC.

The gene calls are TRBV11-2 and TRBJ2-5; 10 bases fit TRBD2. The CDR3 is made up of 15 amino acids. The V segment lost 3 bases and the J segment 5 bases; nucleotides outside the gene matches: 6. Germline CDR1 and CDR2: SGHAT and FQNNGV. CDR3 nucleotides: TGTGCCAGCAGCTTCCAGGGACTAGCGAAGGAGACCCAGTACTTC. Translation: CASSFQGLAKETQYF. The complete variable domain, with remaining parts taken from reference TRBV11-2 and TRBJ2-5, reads EAGVAQSPRYKIIEKRQSVAFWCNPISGHATLYWYQQILGQGPKLLIQFQNNGVVDDSQLPKDRFSAERLKGVDSTLKIQPAKLEDSAVYLCASSFQGLAKETQYFGPGTRLLVL.

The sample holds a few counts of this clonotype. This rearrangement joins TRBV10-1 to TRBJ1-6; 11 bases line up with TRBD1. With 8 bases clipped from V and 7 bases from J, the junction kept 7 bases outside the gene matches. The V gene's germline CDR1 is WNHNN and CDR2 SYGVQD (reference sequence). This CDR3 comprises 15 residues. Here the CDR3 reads CASQAGTGGNSPLHF. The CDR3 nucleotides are TGCGCCAGCCAGGCCGGGACAGGGGGGAATTCACCCCTCCACTTT.